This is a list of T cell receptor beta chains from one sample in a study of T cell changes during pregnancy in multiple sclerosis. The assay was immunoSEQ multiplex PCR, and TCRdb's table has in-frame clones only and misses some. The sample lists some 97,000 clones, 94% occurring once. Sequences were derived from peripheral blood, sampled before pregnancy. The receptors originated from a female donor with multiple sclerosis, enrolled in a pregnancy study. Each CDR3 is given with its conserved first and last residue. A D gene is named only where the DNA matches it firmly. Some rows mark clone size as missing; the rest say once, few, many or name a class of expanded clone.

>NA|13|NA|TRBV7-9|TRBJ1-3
TGTGCCAGCAGCACAGGGTTTCGAAACACCATATATTTT
CASSTGFRNTIYF
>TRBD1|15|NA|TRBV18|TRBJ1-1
TGTGCCAGCTCACCGACAGGGGAGGGGAACACTGAAGCTTTCTTT
CASSPTGEGNTEAFF
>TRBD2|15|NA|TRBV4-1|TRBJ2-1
TGCGCCAGCAGCCAAGATCAGCGGGAGGAACGGGAGCAGTTCTTC
CASSQDQREEREQFF
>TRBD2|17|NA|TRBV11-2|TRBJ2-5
TGTGCCAGCAGCCACAGTTTACTAGCGGGGTACCAAGAGACCCAGTACTTC
CASSHSLLAGYQETQYF
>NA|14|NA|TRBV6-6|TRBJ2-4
TGTGCCAGCAGTCGCACACAGGCCAAAAACATTCAGTACTTC
CASSRTQAKNIQYF
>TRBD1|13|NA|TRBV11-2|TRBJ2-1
TGTGCCAGCAGAGACATACAGGGGAATGAGCAGTTCTTC
CASRDIQGNEQFF
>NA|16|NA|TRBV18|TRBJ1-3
TGTGCCAGCTCGCTCCGACTCTTCGGGGCTGGAAACACCATATATTTT
CASSLRLFGAGNTIYF
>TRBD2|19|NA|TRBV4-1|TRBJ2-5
TGCGCCAGCAGCCCCGGACCCTGGGGGAGGGGTGGGTCGACAGAGACCCAGTACTTC
CASSPGPWGRGGSTETQYF
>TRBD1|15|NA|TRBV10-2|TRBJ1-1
TGCGCCAGCAGTCCCCCGGGACAGGGAATCACTGAAGCTTTCTTT
CASSPPGQGITEAFF
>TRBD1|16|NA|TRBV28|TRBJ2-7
TGTGCCAGCAGCACTTTACGGGACAGGGGTTCCTACGAGCAGTACTTC
CASSTLRDRGSYEQYF
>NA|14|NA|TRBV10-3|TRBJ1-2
TGTGCCATCAGTGAGTCACCTCAGGGCAATGGCTACACCTTC
CAISESPQGNGYTF
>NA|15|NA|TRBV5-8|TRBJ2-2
TGTGCCAGCAGCTTGGGGACATTAAACACCGGGGAGCTGTTTTTT
CASSLGTLNTGELFF
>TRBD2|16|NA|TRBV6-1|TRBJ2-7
TGTGCCAGCAGTGGACGCCTGGGACTAGCGGGAGGGGAGCAGTACTTC
CASSGRLGLAGGEQYF
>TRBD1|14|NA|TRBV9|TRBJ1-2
TGTGCCAGCAGCCCGGGACAGGGGGAATATGGCTACACCTTC
CASSPGQGEYGYTF
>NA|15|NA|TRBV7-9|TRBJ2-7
TGTGCCAGCAGCTTAAGTGACTCTTTCTCCTACGAGCAGTACTTC
CASSLSDSFSYEQYF
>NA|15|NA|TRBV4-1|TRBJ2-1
TGCGCCAGCAGCCAAGAAAGCGGCCGCTACAATGAGCAGTTCTTC
CASSQESGRYNEQFF
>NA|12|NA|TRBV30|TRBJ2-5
TGTGCCTGGAGTCCCCGCGGGGAGACCCAGTACTTC
CAWSPRGETQYF
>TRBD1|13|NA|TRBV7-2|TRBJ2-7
TGTGCCAGCAGCCGGGACAGGGTGAACGAGCAGTACTTC
CASSRDRVNEQYF
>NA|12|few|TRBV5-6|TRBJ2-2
TGTGCCAGCAGCTTGCCTTTGGGGGAGCTGTTTTTT
CASSLPLGELFF
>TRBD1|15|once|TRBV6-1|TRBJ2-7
TGTGCCAGCAGTCCGGGACAGGGCAACTCCTACGAGCAGTACTTC
CASSPGQGNSYEQYF
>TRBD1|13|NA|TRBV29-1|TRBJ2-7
TGCAGCGTTGTACAGGGGAGCTCCTACGAGCAGTACTTC
CSVVQGSSYEQYF
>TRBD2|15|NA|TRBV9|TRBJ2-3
TGTGCCAGCAGCTTTCTAGCGGGACAAAGAGATACGCAGTATTTT
CASSFLAGQRDTQYF
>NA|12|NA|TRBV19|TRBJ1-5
TGTGCCAGTAGTCCCGGGGAACAGCCCCAGCATTTT
CASSPGEQPQHF
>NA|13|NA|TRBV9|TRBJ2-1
TGTGCCAGCAGCCTAGGGCTGGGCGAGGAGCAGTTCTTC
CASSLGLGEEQFF
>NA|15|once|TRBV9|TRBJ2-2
TGTGCCAGCAGCGTGGCTAGCACGACCACCGGGGAGCTGTTTTTT
CASSVASTTTGELFF
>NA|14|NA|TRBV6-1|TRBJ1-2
TGTGCCAGCAGGATTGGGCGAGCTAACTATGGCTACACCTTC
CASRIGRANYGYTF
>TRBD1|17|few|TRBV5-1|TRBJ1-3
TGCGCCAGCAGCTTGCTATCCGGGACAGGAGCAAGGAACACCATATATTTT
CASSLLSGTGARNTIYF
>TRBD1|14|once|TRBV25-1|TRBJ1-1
TGTGCCAGCAGTATACAGGGGGAGTACACTGAAGCTTTCTTT
CASSIQGEYTEAFF
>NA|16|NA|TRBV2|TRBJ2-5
TGTGCCAGCAGGTCTTCGTGGCGGCGTTCCCAAGAGACCCAGTACTTC
CASRSSWRRSQETQYF
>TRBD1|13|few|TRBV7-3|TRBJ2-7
TGTGCCAGCAGCTCCCAACAGGGGGTCGAGCAGTACTTC
CASSSQQGVEQYF
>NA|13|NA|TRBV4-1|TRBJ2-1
TGCGCCAGCAGCAAGTGGGGGGGCGATGAGCAGTTCTTC
CASSKWGGDEQFF
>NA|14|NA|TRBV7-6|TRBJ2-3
TGTGCCAGCAGCTTAGGAGCGTCCACAGATACGCAGTATTTT
CASSLGASTDTQYF
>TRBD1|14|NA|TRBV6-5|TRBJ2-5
TGTGCCAGCAGGGGGACAGGGGGCCGAGAGACCCAGTACTTC
CASRGTGGRETQYF
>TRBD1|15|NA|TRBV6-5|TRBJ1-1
TGTGCCAGCAGTTACGGGGGGACAGGGGCCGCCGAAGCTTTCTTT
CASSYGGTGAAEAFF
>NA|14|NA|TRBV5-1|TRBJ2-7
TGCGCCAGCAGCCTCGAAGGGGGACCCTACGAGCAGTACTTC
CASSLEGGPYEQYF
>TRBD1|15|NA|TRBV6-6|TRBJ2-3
TGTGCCAGCAGTCCCGGGACAGGGGCAGGGGATACGCAGTATTTT
CASSPGTGAGDTQYF
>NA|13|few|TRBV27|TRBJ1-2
TGTGCCAGCAGTCAAACAGGGAACTATGGCTACACCTTC
CASSQTGNYGYTF
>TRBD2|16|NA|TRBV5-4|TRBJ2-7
TGTGCCAGCAGCTTGGGACTAGCGGGAGTAATGGGCGAGCAGTACTTC
CASSLGLAGVMGEQYF
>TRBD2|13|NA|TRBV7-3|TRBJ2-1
TGTGCCAGCAGCCCCACGGGGGGGACTGAGCAGTTCTTC
CASSPTGGTEQFF
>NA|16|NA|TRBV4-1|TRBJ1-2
TGCGCCAGCAGCCAAGAGCCGCAGGTTTCTAACTATGGCTACACCTTC
CASSQEPQVSNYGYTF
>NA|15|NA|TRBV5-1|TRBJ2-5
TGCGCCAGCAGCTTGGTCGGTACTAACCAAGAGACCCAGTACTTC
CASSLVGTNQETQYF
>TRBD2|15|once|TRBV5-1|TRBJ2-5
TGCGCCAGCAGCTTGGAGGGAGGGACCCAAGAGACCCAGTACTTC
CASSLEGGTQETQYF
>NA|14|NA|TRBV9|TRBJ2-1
TGTGCCAGCAGCGTAGACCTTGGTCAGGTTGAGCAGTTCTTC
CASSVDLGQVEQFF
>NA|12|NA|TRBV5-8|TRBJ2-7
TGTGCCAGCAGCGTGAACTTTTACGAGCAGTACTTC
CASSVNFYEQYF
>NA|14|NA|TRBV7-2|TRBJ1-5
TGTGCCAGCAGCTTGCCTAACCCCACTCAGCCCCAGCATTTT
CASSLPNPTQPQHF
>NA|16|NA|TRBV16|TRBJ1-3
TGTGCCAGCAGCAGATACGGGGGGAATCCTGGAAACACCATATATTTT
CASSRYGGNPGNTIYF
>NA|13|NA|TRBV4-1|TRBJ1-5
TGCGCCAGCAGCCAAGACAGGGATCAGCCCCAGCATTTT
CASSQDRDQPQHF
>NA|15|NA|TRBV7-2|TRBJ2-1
TGTGCCAGCAGCTTAGTACGGGAGCTCGCCAATGAGCAGTTCTTC
CASSLVRELANEQFF
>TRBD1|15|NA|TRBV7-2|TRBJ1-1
TGTGCCAGCAGCGGCAGGGGGCGGGTGAACACTGAAGCTTTCTTT
CASSGRGRVNTEAFF
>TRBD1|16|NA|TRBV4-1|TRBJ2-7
TGCGCCAGCAGCCAAGTAGGGGACAGAAGCTCCTACGAGCAGTACTTC
CASSQVGDRSSYEQYF
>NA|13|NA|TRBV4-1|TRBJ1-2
TGCGCCAGCAGCCAACGACTAGGGTATGGCTACACCTTC
CASSQRLGYGYTF
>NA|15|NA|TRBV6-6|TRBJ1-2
TGTGCCAGCAGTTACTCGACCTCAGGGAACTATGGCTACACCTTC
CASSYSTSGNYGYTF
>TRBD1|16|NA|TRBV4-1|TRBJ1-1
TGCGCCAGCAGCCAAGGATGGGACAGACCGAACACTGAAGCTTTCTTT
CASSQGWDRPNTEAFF
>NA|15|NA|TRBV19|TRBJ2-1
TGTGCCAGTAGTATTACTCAGCGGTTCTACAATGAGCAGTTCTTC
CASSITQRFYNEQFF
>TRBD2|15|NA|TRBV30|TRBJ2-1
TGTGCCTGGAGAGAACTAGCGGGACCCTACAATGAGCAGTTCTTC
CAWRELAGPYNEQFF